The T cell receptor beta chain described here comes from a study of shared clonotypes between healthy human individuals. Study-level background: Plates per donor: three CD4 naive, three CD4 memory, two CD8 naive, one CD8 memory. Study-level findings and limits: Only blood was sampled; tissue repertoires likely differ.

The CDR3 loop spans 16 amino acids. 150 to 250 ng DNA, 30,000 or so T cell genomes, went into each sorted-subset replicate PCR. Sequencing was performed with immunoSEQ multiplex PCR; in TCRdb, only in-frame clones are kept and a portion is missing. Of about 820,000 clones in the sample, approximately 92% are singletons; the top ten hold under 30%. Only a few counts were recorded for this clone. Its target is not known. Naivety among CD8 cells was defined by CD45RO negativity and positive CCR7 selection, thereby excluding terminally differentiated effector memory CD45RA+ cells. V gene TRBV7-5 combines with J gene TRBJ2-7; TRBD2 reflects the table's D call only, with no check against the DNA. TRBV7-5 is deemed a pseudogene. Sequencing was done on a sample of naive CD8+ T cells sorted from blood. The clonotype comes from a man under 40 in good health. CDR3 region: CVRSYLTSGGPYEQYF. The CDR3 DNA reads TGTGTCAGAAGCTACTTGACTAGCGGGGGGCCCTACGAGCAGTACTTC.